This TCR beta chain originates from a study of regulatory T cells in long-lasting Graves disease. Study results and caveats: Persistent disease exhibited a predilection for TRBV28, TRBJ1-2 and TRBJ2-5.

This clonotype was detected a few times. Its antigen is unidentified. Germline V gene sequence: CDR1 LNHDA, CDR2 SQIVND (reference sequence). The CDR3 covers 13 residues. Between the trimmed V and J ends, which lost 6 bases and 8 bases, there was a span of 16 bases. Time point defined: persistent/refractory GD, antithyroid drugs over 5 years with positive TRAb. Extracted PBMC RNA gave rise to the TCR library. Investigators prepared the TCR beta libraries by applying iRepertoire HTBI primers and Arm-PCR of CDR3 regions. Each CDR3 protein is one row after TCRdb ran MiXCR on the multiplex PCR reads. The repertoire holds 500,000 to 700,000 distinct CDR3 sequences, with 30% as singletons.

The J gene is TRBJ1-2, the V gene TRBV19, with D unresolved. This specimen consisted of peripheral blood mononuclear cells (PBMCs), obtained when the disease was refractory, from a patient treated with antithyroid drugs. This TCR was sampled from a female donor with Graves disease. Here the CDR3 reads CASSELQRFGYTF. The CDR3 DNA reads as TGTGCCAGTAGCGAACTACAGCGCTTCGGCTACACCTTC.